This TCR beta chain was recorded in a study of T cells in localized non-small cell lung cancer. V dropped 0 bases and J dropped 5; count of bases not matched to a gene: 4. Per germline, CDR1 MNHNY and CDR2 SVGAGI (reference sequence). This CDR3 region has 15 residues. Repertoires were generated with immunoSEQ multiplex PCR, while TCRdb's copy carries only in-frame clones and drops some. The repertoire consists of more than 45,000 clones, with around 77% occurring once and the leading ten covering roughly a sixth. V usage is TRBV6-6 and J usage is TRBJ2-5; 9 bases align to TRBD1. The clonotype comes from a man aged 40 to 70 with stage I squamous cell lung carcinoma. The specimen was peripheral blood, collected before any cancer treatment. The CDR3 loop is CASSYSQGAGETQYF. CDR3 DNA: TGTGCCAGCAGTTACTCACAGGGGGCGGGGGAGACCCAGTACTTC.